This T cell receptor beta chain was obtained from a study of T cell repertoires in cytomegalovirus infection. On the study more broadly: CMV infection and matching HLA type were both indicated by public TCR beta signatures.

Comments on this clonotype: Its antigen is as yet unknown.

V gave up 5 bases and J gave up 9 bases, with 11 bases separating them. This CDR3 comprises 12 residues. Looked up from germline, CDR1 is SGHTA and CDR2 is FQGNSA. TCRdb recomputed calls from the reads with MiXCR, one row per CDR3 protein. There are around 55,000 distinct CDR3 sequences in the sample; 20% to 25% occur only once, and around 27% lies in the top ten. Study-wide findings and caveats: CMV-specific TCR beta clonotypes restricted by HLA-C dominated the ex vivo response.

This sequence joins TRBV7-2 and TRBJ2-4; the D gene is possibly TRBD2 (6 bases). The sequence was collected from a human donor in good health (CMV status not recorded). Some clones in this sample may be carry-over from other donors' samples. The material sequenced was CD8+ T cells from cultured PBMCs, taken from culture after CMV antigen stimulation. In DNA, the CDR3 is TGTGCCAGCAGCGCAACCGGGGGCATTCAGTACTTC. It specifies CASSATGGIQYF.